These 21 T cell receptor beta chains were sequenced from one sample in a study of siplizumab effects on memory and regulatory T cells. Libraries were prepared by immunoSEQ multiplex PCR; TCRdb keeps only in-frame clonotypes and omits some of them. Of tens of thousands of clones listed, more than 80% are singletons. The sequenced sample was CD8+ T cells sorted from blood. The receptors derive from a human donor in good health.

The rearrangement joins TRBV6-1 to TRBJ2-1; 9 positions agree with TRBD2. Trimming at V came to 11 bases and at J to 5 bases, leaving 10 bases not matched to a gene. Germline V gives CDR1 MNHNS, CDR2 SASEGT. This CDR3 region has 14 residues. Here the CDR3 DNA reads TGTGCCCTTGAAAGGCCTAGCGGGAACAATGAGCAGTTCTTC. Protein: CALERPSGNNEQFF.

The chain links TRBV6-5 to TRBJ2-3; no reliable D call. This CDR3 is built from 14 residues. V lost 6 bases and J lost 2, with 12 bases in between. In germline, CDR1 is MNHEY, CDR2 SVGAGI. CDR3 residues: CASSLMTNTDTQYF. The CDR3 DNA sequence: TGTGCCAGCAGCCTTATGACGAACACAGATACGCAGTATTTT.

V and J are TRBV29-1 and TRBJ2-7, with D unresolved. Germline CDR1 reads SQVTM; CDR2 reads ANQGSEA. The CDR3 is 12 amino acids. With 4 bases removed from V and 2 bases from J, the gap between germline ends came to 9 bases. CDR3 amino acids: CSVVSVPYEQYF. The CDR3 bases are TGCAGCGTTGTGTCCGTCCCCTACGAGCAGTACTTC.

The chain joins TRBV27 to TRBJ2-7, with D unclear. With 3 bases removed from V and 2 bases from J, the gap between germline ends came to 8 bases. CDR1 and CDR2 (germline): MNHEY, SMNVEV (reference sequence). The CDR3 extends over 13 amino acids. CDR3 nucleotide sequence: TGTGCCAGCAGTTTCACACCGACCTACGAGCAGTACTTC. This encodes CASSFTPTYEQYF.

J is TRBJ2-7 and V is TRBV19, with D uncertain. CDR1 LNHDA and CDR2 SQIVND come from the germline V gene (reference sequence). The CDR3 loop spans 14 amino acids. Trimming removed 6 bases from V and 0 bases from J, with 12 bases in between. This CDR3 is CASSDGSPSYEQYF. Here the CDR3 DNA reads TGTGCCAGTAGCGATGGGTCCCCCTCCTACGAGCAGTACTTC.

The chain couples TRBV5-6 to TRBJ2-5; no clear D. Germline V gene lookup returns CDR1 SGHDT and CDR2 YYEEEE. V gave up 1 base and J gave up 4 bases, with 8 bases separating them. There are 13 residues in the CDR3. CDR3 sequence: CASSLILIETQYF. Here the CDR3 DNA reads TGTGCCAGCAGCTTGATTCTGATAGAGACCCAGTACTTC. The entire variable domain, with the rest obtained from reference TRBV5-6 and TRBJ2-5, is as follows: DAGVTQSPTHLIKTRGQQVTLRCSPKSGHDTVSWYQQALGQGPQFIFQYYEEEERQRGNFPDRFSGHQFPNYSSELNVNALLLGDSALYLCASSLILIETQYFGPGTRLLVL.

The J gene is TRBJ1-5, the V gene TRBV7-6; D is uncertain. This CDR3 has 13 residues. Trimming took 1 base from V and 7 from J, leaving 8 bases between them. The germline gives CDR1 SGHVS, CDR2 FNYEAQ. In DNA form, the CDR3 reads TGTGCCAGCAGCTTAGATCGGGCACAGCCCCAGCATTTT. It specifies CASSLDRAQPQHF.

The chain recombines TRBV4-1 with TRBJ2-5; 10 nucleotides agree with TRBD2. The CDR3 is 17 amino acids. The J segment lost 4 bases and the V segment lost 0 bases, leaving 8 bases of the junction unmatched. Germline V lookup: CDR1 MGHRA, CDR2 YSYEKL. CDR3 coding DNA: TGCGCCAGCAGCCAAGAATCTAGCGGGAGACCCGGAGAGACCCAGTACTTC. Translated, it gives CASSQESSGRPGETQYF.

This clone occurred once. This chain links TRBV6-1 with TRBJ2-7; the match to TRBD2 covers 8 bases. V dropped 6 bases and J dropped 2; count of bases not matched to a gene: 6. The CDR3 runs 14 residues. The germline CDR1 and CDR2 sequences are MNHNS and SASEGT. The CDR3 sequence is CASRIPGLAYEQYF. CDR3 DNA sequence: TGTGCCAGCAGGATACCGGGACTAGCCTACGAGCAGTACTTC.

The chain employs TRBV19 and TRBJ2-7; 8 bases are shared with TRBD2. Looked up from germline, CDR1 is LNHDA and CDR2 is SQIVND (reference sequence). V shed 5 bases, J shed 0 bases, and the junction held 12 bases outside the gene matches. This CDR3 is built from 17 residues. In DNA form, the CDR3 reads TGTGCCAGTAGTGCAACTAGCGGCTCAACTTACTCCTACGAGCAGTACTTC. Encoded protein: CASSATSGSTYSYEQYF.

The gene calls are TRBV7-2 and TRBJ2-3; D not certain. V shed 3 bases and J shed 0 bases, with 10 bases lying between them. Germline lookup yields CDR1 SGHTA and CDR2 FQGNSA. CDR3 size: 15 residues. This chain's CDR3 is CASSFIPASTDTQYF. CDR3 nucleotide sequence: TGTGCCAGCAGCTTCATCCCCGCTAGCACAGATACGCAGTATTTT.

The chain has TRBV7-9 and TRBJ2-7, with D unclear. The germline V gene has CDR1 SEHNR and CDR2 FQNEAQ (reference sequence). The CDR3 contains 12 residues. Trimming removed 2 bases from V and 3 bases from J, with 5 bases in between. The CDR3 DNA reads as TGTGCCAGCAGCTTACTCCGCTACGAGCAGTACTTC. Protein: CASSLLRYEQYF.

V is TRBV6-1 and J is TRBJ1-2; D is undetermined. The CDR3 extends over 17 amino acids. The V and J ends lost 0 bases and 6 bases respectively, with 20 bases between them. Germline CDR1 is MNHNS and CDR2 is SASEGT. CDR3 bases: TGTGCCAGCAGTGAAGCGCTACGAGTGGTTTGGAAGGATGGCTACACCTTC. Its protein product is CASSEALRVVWKDGYTF.

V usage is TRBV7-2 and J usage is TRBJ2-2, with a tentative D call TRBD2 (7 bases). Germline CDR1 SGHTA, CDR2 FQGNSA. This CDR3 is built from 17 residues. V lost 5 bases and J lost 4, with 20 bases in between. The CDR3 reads CASSPYAGGPGTGELFF. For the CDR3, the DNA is TGTGCCAGCAGCCCGTATGCCGGGGGGCCCGGCACCGGGGAGCTGTTTTTT.

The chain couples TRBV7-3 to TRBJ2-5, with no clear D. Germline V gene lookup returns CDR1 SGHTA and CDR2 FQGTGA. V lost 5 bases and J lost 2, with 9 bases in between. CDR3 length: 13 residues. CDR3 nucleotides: TGTGCCAGCAGCCCCGCCGAGCAAGAGACCCAGTACTTC. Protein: CASSPAEQETQYF.

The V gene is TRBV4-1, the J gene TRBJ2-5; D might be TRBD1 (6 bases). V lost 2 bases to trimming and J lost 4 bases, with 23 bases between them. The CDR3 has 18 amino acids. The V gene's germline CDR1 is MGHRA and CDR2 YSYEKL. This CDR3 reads CASSQQSNRGMETETQYF. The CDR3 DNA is TGCGCCAGCAGCCAACAATCTAATAGGGGGATGGAGACAGAGACCCAGTACTTC.

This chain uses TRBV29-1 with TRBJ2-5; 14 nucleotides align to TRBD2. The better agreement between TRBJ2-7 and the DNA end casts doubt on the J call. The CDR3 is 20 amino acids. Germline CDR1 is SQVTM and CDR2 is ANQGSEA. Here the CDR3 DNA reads TGCAGCGTTGGGGGCCCCACCGGGACTAGCGGGAGATCCCATTTTTACGAGCAGTACTTC. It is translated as CSVGGPTGTSGRSHFYEQYF.

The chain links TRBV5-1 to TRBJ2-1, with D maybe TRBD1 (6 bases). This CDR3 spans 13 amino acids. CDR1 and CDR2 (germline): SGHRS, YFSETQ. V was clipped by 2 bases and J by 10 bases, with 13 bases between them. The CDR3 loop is CASSFGTTSEQFF. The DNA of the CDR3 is TGCGCCAGCAGCTTCGGGACAACGAGCGAGCAGTTCTTC.

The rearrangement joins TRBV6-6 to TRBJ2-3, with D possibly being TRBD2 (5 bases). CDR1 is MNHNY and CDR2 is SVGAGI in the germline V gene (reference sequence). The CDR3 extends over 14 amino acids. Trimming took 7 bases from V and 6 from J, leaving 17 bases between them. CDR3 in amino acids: CASTWTLGSDTQYF. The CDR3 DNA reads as TGTGCCAGCACCTGGACTTTGGGTAGCGATACGCAGTATTTT.

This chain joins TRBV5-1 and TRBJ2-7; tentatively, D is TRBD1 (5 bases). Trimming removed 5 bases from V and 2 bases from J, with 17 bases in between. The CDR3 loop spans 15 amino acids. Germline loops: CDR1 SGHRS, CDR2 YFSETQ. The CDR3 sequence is CASRDDRSYTYEQYF. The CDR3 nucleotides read TGCGCCAGCAGGGACGACAGATCCTATACCTACGAGCAGTACTTC.

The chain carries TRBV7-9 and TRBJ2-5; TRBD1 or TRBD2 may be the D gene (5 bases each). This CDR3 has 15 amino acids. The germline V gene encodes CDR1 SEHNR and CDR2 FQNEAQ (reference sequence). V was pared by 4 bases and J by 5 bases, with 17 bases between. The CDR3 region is CASSSTDLAGETQYF. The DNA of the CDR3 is TGTGCCAGCAGCTCGACAGACCTAGCCGGCGAGACCCAGTACTTC.